The clone carrying this T cell receptor beta chain came up many times. What it binds is not known. This sample stems from a study of T cells in Graves' hyperthyroidism and ophthalmopathy. Background on the study: Peripheral blood specimens were obtained at initial diagnosis, prior to any treatment.

The study, taken as a whole, reports: In blood, most of the thyroid clonotypes expanded above 0.001 were also present.

This CDR3 comprises 15 residues. Germline-derived CDR1 and CDR2 are SEHNR and FQNEAQ (reference sequence). Trimming took 5 bases from V and 11 from J; bases not matched to a gene: 12. TCR beta CDR3 region amplification was performed from RNA transcripts. In the first-round RT-PCR of the TCR CDR3, the HTBI primer set was used. TCRdb re-called the multiplex PCR reads through MiXCR, storing one row per CDR3 protein. This table has about 350,000 distinct CDR3 sequences, approximately 18% appearing once. Isolation of PBMCs was performed on around 9.3 ml fresh peripheral blood. This receptor was taken from a woman in her thirties or forties with Graves' ophthalmopathy. V is TRBV7-9 and J is TRBJ2-2, with 9 bases matching TRBD2. Sample: blood. CDR3 nucleotides: TGTGCCAGCAGCCCCCAGCGGGAGGCACCGGGAGAGCTGTTTTTT. This sequence encodes CASSPQREAPGELFF.